A single sample is the source of the 29 T cell receptor beta chains below, sequenced in a study of blood T cells in healthy people across ages. Together with a sample-barcoded 5' primer, a J-beta primer mix was included in a second PCR lasting about 7 to 12 cycles. A single record per CDR3 protein comes from TCRdb applying MiXCR to the 5' RACE reads. Among around 750,000 distinct CDR3 sequences, around half were seen once, and the ten largest hold about 42%. Sequencing was done on a sample of blood. The receptors were sampled from a man aged 80 or over in good health.

The chain uses TRBV20-1 and TRBJ2-7, with TRBD2 identical over 15 bases. Unmatched junction bases numbered 3, after V lost 1 base and J lost 2 bases. The CDR3 is 16 amino acids. The germline V gene encodes CDR1 DFQATT and CDR2 SNEGSKA (reference sequence). The CDR3 coding sequence is TGCAGTGCTAGAGGGACTAGCGGGAGGGCGGCCTACGAGCAGTACTTC. This translates into CSARGTSGRAAYEQYF.

The CDR3 DNA reads TGTGCCAGCAGCACAGCGACTAGCGGGATATGGATCGGGGAGCTGTTTTTT. Translation gives CASSTATSGIWIGELFF. V and J are TRBV5-5 and TRBJ2-2, with TRBD2 matching 11 bases. The germline gives CDR1 SGHKS, CDR2 YYEKEE (reference sequence). Trimming took 4 bases from V and 7 from J; bases not matched to a gene: 12. This CDR3 spans 17 amino acids.

This clonotype was counted between two and nine times. The rearrangement links TRBV20-1 to TRBJ1-1; D ambiguous. V was clipped by 2 bases and J by 5 bases, with 9 bases between them. CDR1 and CDR2 from the germline V gene are DFQATT and SNEGSKA (reference sequence). The CDR3 consists of 12 residues. CDR3 nucleotide sequence: TGCAGTGCTAGAATCCTTGGGACTGAAGCTTTCTTT. Its protein product is CSARILGTEAFF.

The table lists this clonotype with a few counts. J is TRBJ1-1 and V is TRBV6-5; the D is unclear. The CDR3 is 12 amino acids. V was trimmed by 5 bases and J by 3 bases, leaving 7 bases between them. Germline values: CDR1 MNHEY, CDR2 SVGAGI. As DNA, the CDR3 is TGTGCCAGCAGTCGCGGAGACACTGAAGCTTTCTTT. Its protein product is CASSRGDTEAFF.

This chain connects TRBV6-6 to TRBJ2-7; tentative D call: TRBD1 (6 bases). CDR1 is MNHNY and CDR2 is SVGAGI in the germline V gene (reference sequence). V lost 5 bases and J lost 3, with 14 bases in between. There are 14 residues in the CDR3. The chain's CDR3 is CASSRQTGYYEQYF. The CDR3 coding sequence is TGTGCCAGCAGTCGACAGACAGGATACTACGAGCAGTACTTC.

This clonotype was detected a few times. V is TRBV29-1 and J is TRBJ2-7; 9 nucleotides match TRBD1. The ends lost 4 bases at V and 2 bases at J; junction bases unmatched: 12. The length of the CDR3 is 16 residues. CDR1 is SQVTM and CDR2 is ANQGSEA in the germline V gene. In DNA, the CDR3 is TGCAGCGTTGTAGCCCCAGGGACAGGGAGGGCCTACGAGCAGTACTTC. This sequence encodes CSVVAPGTGRAYEQYF.

V is TRBV3-1 and J is TRBJ1-2; D gene ambiguous. Trimming removed 4 bases at V and 3 bases at J, with 9 bases between. Germline V gene data show CDR1 as LGHDT and CDR2 as YNNKEL (reference sequence). The CDR3 runs to 13 residues. The CDR3 region has the DNA TGTGCCAGCAGCCCGGGCAGGTACTATGGCTACACCTTC. This encodes CASSPGRYYGYTF.

This chain links TRBV7-6 with TRBJ2-7; TRBD2 aligns across 13 bases. The end of the DNA is better explained by TRBJ2-5, so the J call may be wrong. Germline CDR1 reads SGHVS; CDR2 reads FNYEAQ. This CDR3 region has 16 residues. The CDR3 loop is CASSLGTSGISETQYF. Written as DNA, the CDR3 is TGTGCCAGCAGCCTCGGGACTAGCGGGATTTCGGAGACCCAGTACTTC.

The chain combines TRBV20-1 with TRBJ2-4; D could derive from TRBD1 or TRBD2 (5 bases each). Germline V gene lookup returns CDR1 DFQATT and CDR2 SNEGSKA (reference sequence). V dropped 5 bases and J dropped 3 bases, with 20 bases sitting between them. This CDR3 spans 16 amino acids. CDR3 sequence: CSASPPREGGKNIQYF. In DNA form, the CDR3 reads TGCAGTGCTTCCCCCCCCAGGGAAGGAGGCAAAAACATTCAGTACTTC.

The chain has TRBV5-1 and TRBJ2-1, with D possibly matching TRBD1 (5 bases). The V gene's germline CDR1 is SGHRS and CDR2 YFSETQ. This CDR3 is built from 15 residues. V was pared by 2 bases and J by 4 bases, with 13 bases between. CDR3 amino acids: CASSLQVDGYNEQFF. The CDR3 nucleotides are TGCGCCAGCAGCTTACAGGTCGATGGATACAATGAGCAGTTCTTC.

V is TRBV6-5 and J is TRBJ2-5; 8 bases match TRBD1. The CDR3 sequence is 15 residues long. The V and J ends lost 0 bases and 11 bases, in that order; junction bases with no gene match: 11. CDR1 MNHEY and CDR2 SVGAGI come from the germline V gene. The CDR3 region is CASSYSVTGVLEQYF. The DNA for the CDR3 is TGTGCCAGCAGTTACTCGGTGACAGGGGTGCTAGAGCAGTACTTC.

This chain connects TRBV5-1 to TRBJ2-1, with 9 bases aligning to TRBD2. Germline V gene lookup returns CDR1 SGHRS and CDR2 YFSETQ. The CDR3 totals 16 residues. V lost 0 bases, J lost 6 bases, and 7 bases stayed unmatched. Written as DNA, the CDR3 is TGCGCCAGCAGCTTGGAGGCTAGCGGGATCACCAATGAGCAGTTCTTC. Its translation is CASSLEASGITNEQFF.

V usage is TRBV5-6 and J usage is TRBJ2-3, with D possibly TRBD2 on 5 matching bases. The CDR3 has 12 residues. The V end was cut by 1 base, the J end by 14 bases, with 14 bases between. Germline V gives CDR1 SGHDT, CDR2 YYEEEE. The CDR3 protein is CASSLNSGTAYF. For the CDR3, the DNA is TGTGCCAGCAGCTTGAATTCGGGAACCGCGTATTTT.

As for this clonotype: One junction end disagrees with the germline gene, perhaps due to a read error. The rearrangement links TRBV6-5 to TRBJ2-7; 10 bases are a match to TRBD1. Per germline, CDR1 MNHEY and CDR2 SVGAGI. The CDR3 has 15 amino acids. The CDR3 loop is CASSHRDRGTYGQYF. CDR3 sequence (DNA): TGTGCCAGCAGTCACAGGGACAGGGGAACCTACGGGCAGTACTTC.

The chain employs TRBV30 and TRBJ2-5, with D perhaps matching TRBD1 (5 bases). V was clipped by 2 bases and J by 5 bases, with 12 bases between them. The CDR3 contains 13 residues. Germline loops: CDR1 GTSNPN, CDR2 SVGIG (reference sequence). CDR3 amino acids: CAWSSGKGETQYF. In DNA form, the CDR3 reads TGTGCCTGGAGTTCAGGGAAGGGCGAGACCCAGTACTTC.

The V gene is TRBV28, the J gene TRBJ2-3; 8 bases are shared with TRBD2. This CDR3 is 15 amino acids long. CDR1 is MDHEN, CDR2 SYDVKM, per germline. After removal of 6 bases from V and 7 bases from J, the junction contained 12 bases not matched to a gene. CDR3 region: CASSRSGSSVYTQYF. For the CDR3, the DNA is TGTGCCAGCAGCCGAAGCGGGAGTAGTGTGTATACGCAGTATTTT.

This clonotype was counted between two and nine times. The genes are TRBV20-1 and TRBJ2-3; D call uncertain. This CDR3 region has 14 residues. Germline lookup yields CDR1 DFQATT and CDR2 SNEGSKA (reference sequence). Trimming shortened V by 6 bases and J by 0 bases, and 13 bases separated the two germline ends. CDR3 coding DNA: TGCAGTGCCCCTCGGACCACTAGCACAGATACGCAGTATTTT. Amino acids: CSAPRTTSTDTQYF.

Comments on this clonotype: This may be a read error, as it is one base from a much larger clone. This rearrangement joins TRBV6-5 to TRBJ2-5; D remains unclear. CDR1 and CDR2 (germline): MNHEY, SVGAGI. The CDR3 sequence is 11 residues long. The DNA of the CDR3 is TGTGCCAGCAGTGACTCGGAGACCCAGTACTTC. Residues: CASSDSETQYF.

This sequence joins TRBV2 and TRBJ2-1; 10 bases fit TRBD2. V trimming: 6 bases; J trimming: 7 bases; junction bases outside the gene matches: 9. The germline CDR1 and CDR2 sequences are SNHLY and FYNNEI. The CDR3 loop spans 15 amino acids. The CDR3: CASRQREGSRNEQFF. As DNA, the CDR3 is TGTGCCAGCAGGCAGCGGGAGGGCAGTAGGAATGAGCAGTTCTTC.

V is TRBV10-3 and J is TRBJ2-1; D is possibly TRBD1 (7 bases). Trimming removed 4 bases at V and 5 bases at J, with 18 bases between. The CDR3 is made up of 16 amino acids. The germline V gene has CDR1 ENHRY and CDR2 SYGVKD. The CDR3 loop reads CAISARGQTSDNEQFF. The CDR3 coding sequence is TGTGCCATCAGTGCGCGGGGACAGACGAGTGACAATGAGCAGTTCTTC.

This clonotype is a singleton in its sample. The V gene is TRBV5-1, the J gene TRBJ2-1, with unresolved D. This CDR3 spans 15 amino acids. Trimming removed 1 base at V and 6 bases at J, with 14 bases between. The germline V gene has CDR1 SGHRS and CDR2 YFSETQ. The DNA for the CDR3 is TGCGCCAGCAGCTTGTTTTCCATCGGCCGCAATGAGCAGTTCTTC. It yields the protein CASSLFSIGRNEQFF.

The chain joins TRBV7-9 to TRBJ2-5; no clear D. The CDR3 has 14 residues. Trimming left V 1 base short and J 4 bases short, with 10 bases between. The germline gives CDR1 SEHNR, CDR2 FQNEAQ (reference sequence). The CDR3 bases are TGTGCCAGCAGCTTAGGTAAAGGGTCAGAGACCCAGTACTTC. Translated, it gives CASSLGKGSETQYF.

This clonotype was observed a handful of times. The gene calls are TRBV3-1 and TRBJ2-3; the D is unclear. The V gene lost 0 bases and the J gene lost 4 bases, with 11 bases spanning the gap. The CDR3 extends over 15 amino acids. Germline loops: CDR1 LGHDT, CDR2 YNNKEL (reference sequence). The CDR3 region is CASSQDQDLADTQYF. CDR3 nucleotides: TGTGCCAGCAGCCAAGATCAGGATTTAGCAGATACGCAGTATTTT.

The chain couples TRBV27 to TRBJ2-5; D call uncertain. Germline V gene sequence: CDR1 MNHEY, CDR2 SMNVEV (reference sequence). The CDR3 is 14 residues long. V was clipped by 0 bases and J by 0 bases, with 5 bases between them. CDR3: CASSLSVYQETQYF. CDR3 nucleotide sequence: TGTGCCAGCAGTTTATCCGTGTACCAAGAGACCCAGTACTTC.

The chain recombines TRBV5-1 with TRBJ2-1; D is perhaps TRBD1 (6 bases). CDR1 and CDR2 (germline): SGHRS, YFSETQ. The CDR3 has 12 amino acids. V was shortened by 5 bases and J by 8 bases, with 11 bases between the two germline ends. The CDR3 is CASSLGAYEQFF. DNA for the CDR3: TGCGCCAGCAGTCTGGGGGCCTATGAGCAGTTCTTC.

The chain combines TRBV20-1 with TRBJ2-5; TRBD2 matches at 10 bases. J gave up 4 bases and V 3 bases, and 2 bases lay outside the gene matches. Germline V gene lookup returns CDR1 DFQATT and CDR2 SNEGSKA (reference sequence). The CDR3 is 13 amino acids. The CDR3 DNA is TGCAGTGCTAGGGTAGCGGGAGGAGAGACCCAGTACTTC. It encodes CSARVAGGETQYF.

The chain links TRBV2 to TRBJ2-1, with TRBD1 as a possible D gene (6 bases). CDR3 size: 15 residues. Between the trimmed V and J ends, which lost 6 bases and 5 bases, there was a span of 17 bases. Germline CDR1 SNHLY, CDR2 FYNNEI. The CDR3 loop is CASRSGTPLHNEQFF. In DNA form, the CDR3 reads TGTGCCAGCAGGTCCGGGACACCCCTGCACAATGAGCAGTTCTTC.

The chain carries TRBV7-9 and TRBJ2-6; D uncertain. Germline V gives CDR1 SEHNR, CDR2 FQNEAQ (reference sequence). Trimming removed 6 bases at V and 0 bases at J, with 12 bases between. This CDR3 contains 16 residues. The CDR3 sequence: CASRPNPLSGANVLTF. CDR3 nucleotides: TGTGCCAGCAGACCTAATCCCCTCTCTGGGGCCAACGTCCTGACTTTC. The variable domain in full, completed from reference TRBV7-9 and TRBJ2-6, reads DTGVSQNPRHKITKRGQNVTFRCDPISEHNRLYWYRQTLGQGPEFLTYFQNEAQLEKSRLLSDRFSAERPKGSFSTLEIQRTEQGDSAMYLCASRPNPLSGANVLTFGAGSRLTVL.

This sequence joins TRBV6-1 and TRBJ2-1, with 12 bases identical to TRBD2. CDR3 length equals 19 residues. Germline CDR1 is MNHNS and CDR2 is SASEGT. Germline trimming cut 10 bases from V and 9 bases from J; bases unmatched to any gene: 25. For the CDR3, the DNA is TGTGCCACCTATTGGGAGAGGGCTAGCGGGAGGGCCGGACCAGGTGAGCAGTTCTTC. This gives the protein CATYWERASGRAGPGEQFF.